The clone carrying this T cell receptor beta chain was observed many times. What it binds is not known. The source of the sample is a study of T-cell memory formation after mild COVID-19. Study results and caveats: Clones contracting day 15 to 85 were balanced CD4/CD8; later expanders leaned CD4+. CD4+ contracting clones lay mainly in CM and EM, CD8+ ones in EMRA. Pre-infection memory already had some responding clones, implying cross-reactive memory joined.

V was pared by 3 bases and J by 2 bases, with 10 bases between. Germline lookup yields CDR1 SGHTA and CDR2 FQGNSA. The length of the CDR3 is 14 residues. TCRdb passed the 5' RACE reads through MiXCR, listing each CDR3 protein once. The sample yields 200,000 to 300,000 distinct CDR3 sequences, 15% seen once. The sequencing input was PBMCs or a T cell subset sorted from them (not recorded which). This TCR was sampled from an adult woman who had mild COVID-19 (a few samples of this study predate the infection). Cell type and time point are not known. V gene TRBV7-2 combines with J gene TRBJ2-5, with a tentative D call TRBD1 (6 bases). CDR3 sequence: CASSFGRGQETQYF. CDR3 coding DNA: TGTGCCAGCAGCTTTGGCAGGGGACAAGAGACCCAGTACTTC.